The 14 T cell receptor beta chains in this list originate from one sample, sequenced in a study of PD-L1 blockade in urothelial cancer. Indicated time point: peripheral blood 6 weeks after treatment start. TCRdb keeps only in-frame clones here, not all; method: immunoSEQ multiplex PCR. The sample holds under 150,000 clones, around nine tenths seen once. This material consisted of PBMCs, taken around atezolizumab (anti-PD-L1) treatment. The receptors derive from a man in his fifties or sixties with urothelial cancer.

This chain connects TRBV11-2 to TRBJ2-3, with D possibly being TRBD2 (5 bases). V was pared by 3 bases and J by 2 bases, with 12 bases between. This CDR3 is 15 amino acids long. CDR1 is SGHAT and CDR2 is FQNNGV in the germline V gene. CDR3 coding DNA: TGTGCCAGCAGCTTGCGGGTGCAAATCACAGATACGCAGTATTTT. Residues: CASSLRVQITDTQYF.

This chain joins TRBV7-9 and TRBJ1-3; the D gene is possibly TRBD1 (6 bases). Trimming shortened V by 2 bases and J by 4 bases, and 9 bases separated the two germline ends. Looked up from germline, CDR1 is SEHNR and CDR2 is FQNEAQ (reference sequence). This CDR3 comprises 14 residues. The CDR3 bases are TGTGCCAGCAGCTTACAGGGGACAGGAAACACCATATATTTT. Amino acids: CASSLQGTGNTIYF. Using reference TRBV7-9 and TRBJ1-3 for the parts outside the CDR3, the full variable domain is DTGVSQNPRHKITKRGQNVTFRCDPISEHNRLYWYRQTLGQGPEFLTYFQNEAQLEKSRLLSDRFSAERPKGSFSTLEIQRTEQGDSAMYLCASSLQGTGNTIYFGEGSWLTVV.

CDR3 amino acids: CASSIAGGEAFF. The DNA for the CDR3 is TGTGCCAGTAGTATTGCGGGGGGTGAAGCTTTCTTT. The J gene is TRBJ1-1, the V gene TRBV19; maybe TRBD1 (5 bases). The CDR3 is 12 amino acids. Germline CDR1 LNHDA, CDR2 SQIVND (reference sequence). The germline V and J ends were trimmed by 3 bases and 7 bases, with 9 bases remaining between them. The variable domain in full, with the rest retrieved from reference TRBV19 and TRBJ1-1, is DGGITQSPKYLFRKEGQNVTLSCEQNLNHDAMYWYRQDPGQGLRLIYYSQIVNDFQKGDIAEGYSVSREKKESFPLTVTSAQKNPTAFYLCASSIAGGEAFFGQGTRLTVV.

The chain is built from TRBV15 and TRBJ2-3; TRBD1 might be the D (6 bases). Germline V gene lookup returns CDR1 LNHNV and CDR2 YYDKDF (reference sequence). The CDR3 extends over 15 amino acids. Trimming stripped 0 bases from V and 4 bases from J, with 11 bases between. CDR3 bases: TGTGCCACCAGCAGAGAACCACAGGGATCAGATACGCAGTATTTT. It encodes CATSREPQGSDTQYF. Using reference TRBV15 and TRBJ2-3 for the parts outside the CDR3, the full variable domain is DAMVIQNPRYQVTQFGKPVTLSCSQTLNHNVMYWYQQKSSQAPKLLFHYYDKDFNNEADTPDNFQSRRPNTSFCFLDIRSPGLGDTAMYLCATSREPQGSDTQYFGPGTRLTVL.

The rearrangement links TRBV6-1 to TRBJ1-3, with D possibly being TRBD1 (5 bases). CDR3 length: 14 residues. CDR1 MNHNS and CDR2 SASEGT come from the germline V gene. Trimming shortened V by 7 bases and J by 1 base, and 11 bases separated the two germline ends. The CDR3 loop reads CASIHGTSGNTIYF. CDR3 sequence (DNA): TGTGCCAGCATCCACGGGACTTCTGGAAACACCATATATTTT.

V is TRBV2 and J is TRBJ2-5; 14 bases match TRBD2. The CDR3 has 16 residues. V gave up 7 bases and J gave up 4 bases; unmatched junction bases: 8. Germline V gene lookup returns CDR1 SNHLY and CDR2 FYNNEI. The CDR3, as DNA: TGTGCCAGCAAATCGACTAGCGGGGGGGTCGTAGAGACCCAGTACTTC. Translating it yields CASKSTSGGVVETQYF.

V is TRBV27 and J is TRBJ2-2; D not resolved. Between the trimmed V and J ends, which lost 6 bases and 0 bases, there was a span of 17 bases. The CDR3 length is 17 residues. Germline CDR1 and CDR2: MNHEY and SMNVEV (reference sequence). The CDR3 region has the DNA TGTGCCAGCAGACTCTTTATGAGTCCCGCGAACACCGGGGAGCTGTTTTTT. This gives the protein CASRLFMSPANTGELFF.

The rearrangement uses TRBV7-8 and TRBJ1-5; a weak D match, TRBD1 (6 bases). The CDR3 contains 15 residues. Trimming pared 5 bases from V and 2 bases from J, leaving 13 bases between. Germline CDR1 and CDR2: SGHVS and FQNEAQ. The CDR3 sequence: CASSPAQGGNQPQHF. The CDR3 nucleotides read TGTGCCAGCAGCCCGGCACAGGGTGGCAATCAGCCCCAGCATTTT.

The chain uses TRBV5-6 and TRBJ2-5, with 8 bases matching TRBD1. The V gene end was trimmed by 8 bases and the J gene end by 5 bases; junction bases not matched to a gene: 5. The CDR3 loop spans 12 amino acids. Germline V gene data show CDR1 as SGHDT and CDR2 as YYEEEE. The CDR3 DNA is TGTGCCAGTCAGGGGGCGGGGGAGACCCAGTACTTC. Amino acid sequence: CASQGAGETQYF.

The gene calls are TRBV4-1 and TRBJ2-1; TRBD1 agrees at 8 bases. The CDR3 runs 18 residues. The V and J ends lost 0 bases and 4 bases, in that order; junction bases with no gene match: 11. In germline, CDR1 is MGHRA, CDR2 YSYEKL. CDR3 DNA: TGCGCCAGCAGCCAAGATAGGTTTCCTGGGACAGGTTACAATGAGCAGTTCTTC. This codes for CASSQDRFPGTGYNEQFF.

Turning to this clone: The junction does not match germline at one end; this may be a read error. The rearrangement joins TRBV7-9 to TRBJ2-1; 12 nucleotides align to TRBD1. Germline CDR1 reads SEHNR; CDR2 reads FQNEAQ (reference sequence). CDR3 length: 15 amino acids. The CDR3 reads CASSVAGTGGIEQFF. In nucleotides, the CDR3 is TGTGCCAGCAGCGTAGCCGGGACAGGGGGCATTGAGCAGTTCTTC.

The chain uses TRBV18 and TRBJ2-7; TRBD1 matches at 7 bases. V was pared by 4 bases and J by 3 bases, with 6 bases of the junction left unmatched. Germline V gene sequence: CDR1 KGHSH, CDR2 LQKENI. The CDR3 is made up of 14 amino acids. CDR3 in DNA: TGTGCCAGCTCACAGGGGACAGCGAACTACGAGCAGTACTTC. Residues: CASSQGTANYEQYF.

The V gene is TRBV2, the J gene TRBJ2-2; 7 nucleotides align to TRBD1. Germline assignment: CDR1 SNHLY and CDR2 FYNNEI. V lost 4 bases to trimming and J lost 2 bases; unmatched junction nucleotides: 7. This CDR3 contains 16 residues. CDR3 in amino acids: CASSALGTDNTGELFF. CDR3 coding DNA: TGTGCCAGCAGTGCCCTCGGGACAGATAACACCGGGGAGCTGTTTTTT.

A remark on this clone: At one of its ends the junction is not consistent with the germline gene, which may arise from a read error. The chain uses TRBV30 and TRBJ2-7, with D perhaps TRBD2 (6 bases). CDR1 is GTSNPN, CDR2 SVGIG, per germline (reference sequence). The CDR3 is 11 amino acids. The CDR3 loop reads CAWSVGRDLDF. In nucleotides, the CDR3 is TGTGCCTGGAGTGTAGGGCGGGACCTTGACTTC.